This entry lists 21 T cell receptor beta chains sequenced from one sample in a study of identical twins. TCRdb independently ran MiXCR on the 5' RACE reads; one entry per CDR3 protein. The sample has approximately 240,000 distinct CDR3 sequences, 11% to 15% seen once. Material for sequencing was memory (CD45RO+) T cells sorted from blood. The source of these receptors is a woman younger than 30 in good health.

The genes are TRBV6-1 and TRBJ2-2, with D perhaps TRBD2 (5 bases). The germline V gene has CDR1 MNHNS and CDR2 SASEGT. The CDR3 extends over 16 amino acids. Trimming pared 6 bases from V and 4 bases from J, leaving 18 bases between. The DNA of the CDR3 is TGTGCCAGCAGCCGACCCTCACGGGGAGCCACCGGGGAGCTGTTTTTT. This sequence encodes CASSRPSRGATGELFF.

The chain links TRBV20-1 to TRBJ2-7; D is unclear. Germline values: CDR1 DFQATT, CDR2 SNEGSKA (reference sequence). The ends were cut back, 5 bases at V and 3 bases at J, with 8 bases in the middle. CDR3 length: 11 residues. For the CDR3, the DNA is TGCAGTGCTGAGAGGAACTACGAGCAGTACTTC. Translating it yields CSAERNYEQYF.

A few counts support this clonotype. The rearrangement links TRBV20-1 to TRBJ2-2, with D maybe TRBD1 (6 bases). Germline lookup yields CDR1 DFQATT and CDR2 SNEGSKA (reference sequence). The V end lost 5 bases, the J end lost 6 bases, and 16 bases lay between the germline ends. This CDR3 contains 14 residues. The CDR3 nucleotides are TGCAGTGCTGCTCGAACAGGGAATGCCGGGGAGCTGTTTTTT. Its protein product is CSAARTGNAGELFF.

This clonotype was seen at least ten times. V is TRBV4-3 and J is TRBJ2-7, with 8 positions matching TRBD2. The V and J ends lost 1 base and 0 bases, in that order; junction bases with no gene match: 8. The CDR3 has 17 residues. Germline values: CDR1 LGHNA, CDR2 YSLEER. The CDR3 protein is CASSQGLATTYSYEQYF. The CDR3 DNA sequence: TGCGCCAGCAGCCAAGGACTAGCGACAACCTACTCCTACGAGCAGTACTTC.

This clonotype showed up just a few times. The chain has TRBV11-2 and TRBJ2-1, with 9 bases lining up with TRBD2. The V and J ends lost 5 bases and 4 bases, in that order; junction bases with no gene match: 12. The CDR3 sequence is 17 residues long. Germline V gene sequence: CDR1 SGHAT, CDR2 FQNNGV. In nucleotides, the CDR3 is TGTGCCAGCAGCCCCCGACGAGGTAGCGGGGGATACAATGAGCAGTTCTTC. Residues: CASSPRRGSGGYNEQFF.

This clonotype has only a few counts. This CDR3 is CASRPMQRELQFF. CDR3 sequence (DNA): TGCGCCAGCAGACCCATGCAAAGGGAGTTGCAGTTCTTC. This chain connects TRBV10-2 to TRBJ2-1, with a possible D match to TRBD2 (5 bases). The germline gives CDR1 WSHSY, CDR2 SAAADI. The CDR3 loop spans 13 amino acids. The V end was cut by 6 bases, the J end by 12 bases, with 18 bases between.

This clonotype showed up just a few times. The chain uses TRBV20-1 and TRBJ2-7; TRBD1 agrees at 7 bases. Germline lookup yields CDR1 DFQATT and CDR2 SNEGSKA (reference sequence). The CDR3 totals 15 residues. With 0 bases clipped from V and 6 bases from J, the junction kept 11 bases outside the gene matches. The CDR3 here is CSARDRDSVFLEQYF. For the CDR3, the DNA is TGCAGTGCTAGAGATCGGGACAGCGTATTTCTCGAGCAGTACTTC.

This clonotype has a count of ten or more. The chain recombines TRBV5-5 with TRBJ1-5; D ambiguous. Trimming stripped 2 bases from V and 2 bases from J, with 14 bases between. The germline CDR1 and CDR2 sequences are SGHKS and YYEKEE (reference sequence). The CDR3 consists of 16 residues. CDR3 amino acids: CASSLVKDGGNQPQHF. DNA for the CDR3: TGTGCCAGCAGCTTAGTGAAGGACGGGGGCAATCAGCCCCAGCATTTT.

Concerning this clonotype itself: A much larger clone differs by one base, so this may be a read error. The V gene is TRBV9, the J gene TRBJ2-1; D may be TRBD2 (6 bases). V lost 4 bases, J lost 5 bases, and 16 bases lay in between. Per germline, CDR1 SGDLS and CDR2 YYNGEE. The CDR3 has 15 residues. The CDR3 reads CASSYIGSRDNEQFF. The CDR3 DNA is TGTGCCAGCAGCTATATCGGGAGTCGGGACAATGAGCAGTTCTTC.

The genes are TRBV5-1 and TRBJ2-5; TRBD2 might be the D (6 bases). Trimming shortened V by 4 bases and J by 2 bases, and 18 bases separated the two germline ends. CDR3 size: 16 residues. From germline, CDR1 is SGHRS and CDR2 YFSETQ. CDR3 nucleotides: TGCGCCAGCAGCCTCAACCCGGGACTCCAACAAGAGACCCAGTACTTC. Its translation: CASSLNPGLQQETQYF. Drawing the rest from reference TRBV5-1 and TRBJ2-5, the complete variable domain is KAGVTQTPRYLIKTRGQQVTLSCSPISGHRSVSWYQQTPGQGLQFLFEYFSETQRNKGNFPGRFSGRQFSNSRSEMNVSTLELGDSALYLCASSLNPGLQQETQYFGPGTRLLVL.

V gene TRBV15 combines with J gene TRBJ2-4, with D uncertain. The CDR3 is 14 residues long. From germline, CDR1 is LNHNV and CDR2 YYDKDF (reference sequence). V shed 3 bases and J shed 6 bases, with 12 bases lying between them. CDR3 DNA: TGTGCCACCAGCAGGGAGACACGCTTAAACATTCAGTACTTC. Its translation: CATSRETRLNIQYF.

In its sample, this clonotype was seen many times. CDR3 loop: CASSQEGLPSTF. CDR3 DNA sequence: TGTGCCAGCAGCCAAGAAGGTCTGCCCAGCACCTTC. The chain joins TRBV3-1 to TRBJ1-2; D remains unclear. The length of the CDR3 is 12 residues. From germline, CDR1 is LGHDT and CDR2 YNNKEL (reference sequence). V lost 0 bases and J lost 13, with 12 bases in between.

This clonotype has a handful of counts. The rearrangement uses TRBV7-9 and TRBJ2-7; 9 bases match TRBD1. V shed 5 bases and J 2 bases; nucleotides not matched to a gene: 7. This CDR3 contains 15 residues. CDR1 is SEHNR, CDR2 FQNEAQ, per germline (reference sequence). The CDR3 reads CASSTGQGPTYEQYF. In DNA, the CDR3 is TGTGCCAGCAGCACTGGACAGGGGCCTACCTACGAGCAGTACTTC.

This sequence joins TRBV20-1 and TRBJ2-1; weak D call: TRBD2 (5 bases). Trimming took 3 bases from V and 5 from J, leaving 11 bases between them. This CDR3 is built from 13 residues. Germline V gene lookup returns CDR1 DFQATT and CDR2 SNEGSKA (reference sequence). The CDR3 spells CSASGSANNEQFF. The CDR3 DNA reads as TGCAGTGCTAGTGGTAGCGCTAACAATGAGCAGTTCTTC.

This clonotype was observed a handful of times. The chain combines TRBV5-1 with TRBJ2-2; no clear D. V gave up 2 bases and J gave up 2 bases, with 7 bases separating them. The CDR3 has 14 residues. Germline V gene lookup returns CDR1 SGHRS and CDR2 YFSETQ. The CDR3 region has the DNA TGCGCCAGCAGCTTCCGGAGCAACACCGGGGAGCTGTTTTTT. This codes for CASSFRSNTGELFF.

This clonotype was found a few times. V is TRBV6-1 and J is TRBJ2-1; TRBD1 agrees at 8 bases. Germline V gene data show CDR1 as MNHNS and CDR2 as SASEGT. V lost 7 bases, J lost 3 bases, and 11 bases stayed unmatched. The CDR3 spans 16 residues. The CDR3 reads CASNGQGGSFYNEQFF. The CDR3, as DNA: TGTGCCAGCAACGGACAGGGAGGCTCGTTCTACAATGAGCAGTTCTTC.

The J gene is TRBJ2-7, the V gene TRBV5-1; D tentatively reads TRBD1 or TRBD2 (5 bases each). The CDR3 has 13 residues. Germline V gene data show CDR1 as SGHRS and CDR2 as YFSETQ. Trimming shortened V by 7 bases and J by 3 bases, and 14 bases separated the two germline ends. CDR3 in DNA: TGCGCCAGCTCCAGCCGGGACGGCTACGAGCAGTACTTC. It codes for CASSSRDGYEQYF.

This clonotype was recorded a few times. The CDR3, as DNA: TGTGCCAGCAGCTTGGCCGGGACAGATAATGAAAAACTGTTTTTT. This translates into CASSLAGTDNEKLFF. This chain links TRBV5-8 with TRBJ1-4, with TRBD1 matching 7 bases. Germline V CDR1 and CDR2: SGHTS, YDEGEE. There are 15 residues in the CDR3. Unmatched junction bases numbered 3, after V lost 0 bases and J lost 4 bases.

This clonotype was recorded many times. CDR3 sequence: CASSLGGTGRYEQYF. The CDR3, as DNA: TGTGCCAGCAGCTTAGGTGGAACAGGTAGATACGAGCAGTACTTC. The chain recombines TRBV7-2 with TRBJ2-7; D is perhaps TRBD1 (5 bases). The V gene's germline CDR1 is SGHTA and CDR2 FQGNSA. This CDR3 region has 15 residues. V gave up 1 base and J gave up 4 bases, with 14 bases separating them.

The sample holds a few counts of this clonotype. This sequence joins TRBV5-1 and TRBJ2-5, with D possibly TRBD2 on 5 matching bases. CDR3 length: 15 amino acids. Trimming stripped 2 bases from V and 3 bases from J, with 14 bases between. Germline values: CDR1 SGHRS, CDR2 YFSETQ. For the CDR3, the DNA is TGCGCCAGCAGCTTCGGGTATGACGGGAAAGAGACCCAGTACTTC. The encoded protein is CASSFGYDGKETQYF.

In the case of this clonotype: A junction end diverges from the germline sequence, so it may reflect a read error. The V gene is TRBV12-3 or TRBV12-4, the J gene TRBJ2-3; possible D gene TRBD2, 7 bases. The CDR3 extends over 16 amino acids. The CDR3: CAGSPRVAGATDTQYF. CDR3 bases: TGTGCCGGCAGCCCGAGAGTGGCGGGGGCCACAGATACGCAGTATTTT.